Listed below are T cell receptor beta chains from one sample, sequenced in a study of identical twins. A single record per CDR3 protein comes from TCRdb applying MiXCR to the 5' RACE reads. Of about 500,000 distinct CDR3 sequences in the sample, 14% are singletons; the top ten hold more than 0.8%. These same records also appear under a second study, on yellow fever vaccine responses in identical twins.

Sequencing input: CD4+ T cells sorted from blood. These receptors all come from a woman in her late teens or twenties in good health. The CDR3 runs from the conserved cysteine through the conserved F or W. Size is omitted from some rows. Given values are once, few, many or a class for expanded clones.

V gene: TRBV20-1
J gene: TRBJ2-7
clone size: NA
CDR3 protein: CSARGRGRVYEQYF

V gene: TRBV3-1
J gene: TRBJ2-7
clone size: NA
CDR3 protein: CASSHSSGRASLEQYF

V gene: TRBV20-1
J gene: TRBJ2-2
clone size: NA
CDR3 protein: CSARQGRNTGELFF

V gene: TRBV10-3
J gene: TRBJ2-1
clone size: few
CDR3 protein: CAISEETSGGTRQFF

V gene: TRBV7-2
J gene: TRBJ1-5
clone size: many
CDR3 protein: CASSLEGYSNQPQHF

V gene: TRBV25-1
J gene: TRBJ2-5
clone size: NA
CDR3 protein: CASSGVGQETQYF

V gene: TRBV4-3
J gene: TRBJ2-5
clone size: few
CDR3 protein: CASSQEMAGVGETQYF

V gene: TRBV9
J gene: TRBJ2-1
clone size: many
CDR3 protein: CASSEGLAGKTSYNEQFF

V gene: TRBV7-9
J gene: TRBJ2-7
clone size: NA
CDR3 protein: CASSPDTPPYEQYF

V gene: TRBV2
J gene: TRBJ2-4
clone size: few
CDR3 protein: CASSQEGPTNIQYF

V gene: TRBV29-1
J gene: TRBJ1-2
clone size: NA
CDR3 protein: CSVTSPEGGGYGYTF

V gene: TRBV19
J gene: TRBJ1-1
clone size: NA
CDR3 protein: CASSHTRNTEAFF

V gene: TRBV6-2/TRBV6-3
J gene: TRBJ2-3
clone size: few
CDR3 protein: CASRTDQLGADTQYF

V gene: TRBV20-1
J gene: TRBJ1-5
clone size: many
CDR3 protein: CSGGVGAQPQHF

V gene: TRBV3-1
J gene: TRBJ2-2
clone size: many
CDR3 protein: CASSPPAGANTGELFF

V gene: TRBV4-2
J gene: TRBJ2-2
clone size: NA
CDR3 protein: CASSQVVYRGTGELFF

V gene: TRBV20-1
J gene: TRBJ2-6
clone size: few
CDR3 protein: CSARATSSGANVLTF

V gene: TRBV20-1
J gene: TRBJ2-1
clone size: NA
CDR3 protein: CSAQQGDNEQFF

V gene: TRBV29-1
J gene: TRBJ1-2
clone size: few
CDR3 protein: CSVELTGGWINGYTF

V gene: TRBV7-2
J gene: TRBJ1-1
clone size: few
CDR3 protein: CASSEGQDTEAFF

V gene: TRBV24-1
J gene: TRBJ1-2
clone size: few
CDR3 protein: CATSDSGRPEGYTF

V gene: TRBV20-1
J gene: TRBJ2-3
clone size: few
CDR3 protein: CSAHRGYGTDTQYF

V gene: TRBV28
J gene: TRBJ2-2
clone size: once
CDR3 protein: CASSFLYQGPTF

V gene: TRBV29-1
J gene: TRBJ2-3
clone size: many
CDR3 protein: CSVEKTHGTDTQYF

V gene: TRBV24-1
J gene: TRBJ1-5
clone size: few
CDR3 protein: CATRDRLNQPQHF

V gene: TRBV28
J gene: TRBJ2-5
clone size: NA
CDR3 protein: CASSLSFRSRRGETQYF

V gene: TRBV5-1
J gene: TRBJ2-7
clone size: NA
CDR3 protein: CASSPGLGGQSYEQYF

V gene: TRBV5-1
J gene: TRBJ2-3
clone size: once
CDR3 protein: CASSSLPDTDTQYF